This is a list of T cell receptor beta chains from one sample in a study of human T cells and chemical hapten exposure. TCRdb processed the RACE reads anew with MiXCR; each CDR3 protein has one entry. The sample records just under 350,000 distinct CDR3 sequences, approximately 6.3% being singletons. This sample comprised whole blood, obtained in connection with sensitization to the hapten diphenylcyclopropenone (DPC). The receptors were sampled from a woman aged 18-35 years with alopecia areata. Some clones in this sample may be carry-over from other donors' samples. Both conserved end residues are part of each CDR3. A D gene is named only where the DNA matches it firmly. Only part of the rows carry a size: once, few, many, or a class if the clone is expanded.

v_gene,abundance,d_gene,j_gene,CDR3aa,CDR3nt
TRBV7-9,few,NA,TRBJ2-7,CASSQSGRSSDEQYF,TGTGCCAGCAGCCAATCGGGACGGAGTTCTGACGAGCAGTACTTC
TRBV3-1,many,NA,TRBJ2-1,CASSLFSRTTNEQFF,TGTGCCAGCAGCCTTTTCAGCAGGACTACCAATGAGCAGTTCTTC
TRBV5-1,NA,NA,TRBJ2-3,CASSRERVDTQYF,TGCGCCAGCAGCCGGGAGAGAGTAGATACGCAGTATTTT
TRBV6-5,few,TRBD2,TRBJ2-7,CASSSVAGGAYEQYF,TGTGCCAGCAGTTCCGTAGCGGGGGGCGCCTACGAGCAGTACTTC
TRBV4-1,few,NA,TRBJ1-4,CASSQEGQREPNEKLFF,TGCGCCAGCAGCCAAGAGGGACAAAGGGAGCCTAATGAAAAACTGTTTTTT
TRBV5-1,NA,NA,TRBJ2-1,CASSLGSDFYNEQFF,TGCGCCAGCAGCTTGGGCTCCGACTTTTACAATGAGCAGTTCTTC
TRBV6-1,few,NA,TRBJ2-7,CASSEALRQVYEQYF,TGTGCCAGCAGTGAAGCGCTTCGACAGGTCTACGAGCAGTACTTC
TRBV12-5,NA,TRBD1,TRBJ1-5,CASGLDRGQVQPQHF,TGTGCTAGTGGCCTGGACAGGGGGCAGGTACAGCCCCAGCATTTT
TRBV14,many,NA,TRBJ2-3,CASSGSRYTQYF,TGTGCCAGCAGCGGGTCCCGGTATACGCAGTATTTT
TRBV12-3/TRBV12-4,few,NA,TRBJ1-2,CASSLFGVYGYTF,TGTGCCAGCAGTTTATTTGGGGTCTATGGCTACACCTTC
TRBV20-1,many,NA,TRBJ2-4,CSANPQGAKNIQYF,TGCAGTGCTAACCCCCAGGGGGCCAAAAACATTCAGTACTTC
TRBV5-1,few,NA,TRBJ1-4,CASSPRAGSNEKLFF,TGCGCCAGCAGCCCCCGAGCAGGTTCTAATGAAAAACTGTTTTTT
TRBV12-3/TRBV12-4,few,NA,TRBJ1-5,CASSLGLGAQHF,TGTGCCAGCAGTTTGGGGCTGGGAGCCCAGCATTTT
TRBV6-2/TRBV6-3,NA,NA,TRBJ1-5,CASSLTSLSNQPQHF,TGTGCCAGCAGCTTGACGAGTTTGAGCAATCAGCCCCAGCATTTT
TRBV5-6,few,NA,TRBJ1-1,CASSLNGKTVPLEAFF,TGTGCCAGCAGCTTGAATGGGAAGACAGTCCCCCTTGAAGCTTTCTTT
TRBV12-3/TRBV12-4,NA,NA,TRBJ2-5,CASSFRDDRTQYF,TGTGCCAGCAGTTTCCGGGACGACAGGACCCAGTACTTC
TRBV20-1,many,NA,TRBJ1-4,CSAEVTGATNEKLFF,TGCAGTGCTGAGGTCACGGGCGCAACTAATGAAAAACTGTTTTTT
TRBV10-3,NA,NA,TRBJ1-1,CAISEMQENTEAFF,TGTGCCATCAGTGAGATGCAGGAGAACACTGAAGCTTTCTTT
TRBV27,NA,NA,TRBJ1-6,CASSLFRTVFSPLHF,TGTGCCAGCAGTTTATTTAGGACGGTATTTTCACCCCTCCACTTT
TRBV4-1,many,NA,TRBJ2-2,CASRGEANTGELFF,TGCGCCAGCCGGGGCGAGGCGAACACCGGGGAGCTGTTTTTT
TRBV18,few,NA,TRBJ2-3,CASSRRNTDTQYF,TGTGCCAGCTCACGAAGAAACACAGATACGCAGTATTTT